This T cell receptor beta chain was recovered during a study of shared clonotypes between healthy human individuals. Naive CD8 isolation took CD45RO-negative cells positively selected for CCR7 and excluded terminally differentiated effector memory CD45RA+ cells. Looked up from germline, CDR1 is GTSNPN and CDR2 is SVGIG (reference sequence). This CDR3 has 20 residues. The V gene lost 1 base and the J gene lost 2 bases, with 27 bases spanning the gap. The method was immunoSEQ multiplex PCR; TCRdb's version includes in-frame clones alone and lacks a portion of them. The repertoire consists of about 2 million clones, with approximately 94% occurring once and the leading ten covering roughly 1%.

The specimen was naive CD8+ T cells sorted from blood. The receptor was derived from a man between 18 and 35 years old in good health. The chain joins TRBV30 to TRBJ1-3; D possibly corresponds to TRBD1 (6 bases). CDR3 DNA: TGTGCCTGGAGTGGGGACGGGACACAGTTCCTCTCTACGGCTGGAAACACCATATATTTT. Amino acid sequence: CAWSGDGTQFLSTAGNTIYF.